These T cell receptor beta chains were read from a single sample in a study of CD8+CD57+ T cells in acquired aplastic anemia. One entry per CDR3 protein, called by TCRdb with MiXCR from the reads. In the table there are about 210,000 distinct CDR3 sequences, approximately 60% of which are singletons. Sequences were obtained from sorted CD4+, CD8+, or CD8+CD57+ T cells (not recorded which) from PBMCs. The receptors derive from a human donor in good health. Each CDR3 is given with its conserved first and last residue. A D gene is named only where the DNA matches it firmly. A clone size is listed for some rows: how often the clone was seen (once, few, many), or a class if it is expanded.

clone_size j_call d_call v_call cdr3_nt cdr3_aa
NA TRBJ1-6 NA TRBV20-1 TGCAGTGCCCCTGGTGGCAGGGAGTATAATTCACCCCTCCACTTT CSAPGGREYNSPLHF
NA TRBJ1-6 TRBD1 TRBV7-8 TGTGCCAGCAGTTTCCCGGGACAGGGGATGGATTCACCCCTCCACTTT CASSFPGQGMDSPLHF
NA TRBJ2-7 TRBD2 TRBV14 TGTGCCAGCAGAGCAGCGGGGGCACCCTACGAGCAGTACTTC CASRAAGAPYEQYF
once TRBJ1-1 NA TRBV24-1 TGTGCCACCAGTGACCCTGACAGGCGCGAAGCTTTCTTT CATSDPDRREAFF
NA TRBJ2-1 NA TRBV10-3 TGTGCCATCAGTTCTCCGGATGAGCAGTTCTTC CAISSPDEQFF
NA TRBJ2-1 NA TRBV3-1 TGTGCCAGCAGCGGCGCTTTGGGGAATGAGCAGTTCTTC CASSGALGNEQFF
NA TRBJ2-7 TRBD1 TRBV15 TGTGCCACCAGCAGGACCGGGACAGGGTTCTACGAGCAGTACTTC CATSRTGTGFYEQYF
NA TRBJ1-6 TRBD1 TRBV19 TGTGCCAGTAGGACTACAGGGGGGGGTAATTCACCCCTCCACTTT CASRTTGGGNSPLHF
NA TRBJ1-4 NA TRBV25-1 TGTGCCAGCAGGGGACCCAACCGGAGGGATAATGAAAAACTGTTTTTT CASRGPNRRDNEKLFF
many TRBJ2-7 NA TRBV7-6 TGTGCCAGCAGTCAAGGGTCGGGCTACGAGCAGTACTTC CASSQGSGYEQYF
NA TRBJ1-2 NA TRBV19 TGTGCCAGTAGGTGGGACTATGGCTACACCTTC CASRWDYGYTF
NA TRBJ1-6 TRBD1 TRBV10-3 TGTGCCATCAGAGACGTCGGACAGGGCCGAAATTCACCCCTCCACTTT CAIRDVGQGRNSPLHF
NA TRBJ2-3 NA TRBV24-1 TGTGCCACCAGTGACCGGGACAATACTAGGGCAGATACGCAGTATTTT CATSDRDNTRADTQYF
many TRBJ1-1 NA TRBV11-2 TGTGCCAGCAGCCCCCCAGGTCACACTGAAGCTTTCTTT CASSPPGHTEAFF
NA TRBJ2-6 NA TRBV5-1 TGCGCCAGCAGCTTAACTACAGGGACCTCTGGGGCCAACGTCCTGACTTTC CASSLTTGTSGANVLTF
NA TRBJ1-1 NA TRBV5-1 TGCGCCAGCAGCATTCAAGGGGGGGAGGCCACTGAAGCTCTCTTT CASSIQGGEATEALF
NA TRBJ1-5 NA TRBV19 TGTGCCAGTGGTACGTTGGCGGGGGTGGATACGCAGCATTTT CASGTLAGVDTQHF
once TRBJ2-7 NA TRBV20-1 TGCAGTGCCCATGTGGGCTCAACCTACGAGCAGTACTTC CSAHVGSTYEQYF
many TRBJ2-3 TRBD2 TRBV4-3 TGCGCCAGCAGCCTCTTGGCGGGGGGCACAGATACGCAGTATTTT CASSLLAGGTDTQYF
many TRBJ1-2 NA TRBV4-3 TGCGCCAGCAGCCAAGATCGTGGGGGGCAAAGCTATGGCTACACCTTC CASSQDRGGQSYGYTF
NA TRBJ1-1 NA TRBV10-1 TGCGCCAGCAGTGAGGGTCACACTGAAGCTTTCTTT CASSEGHTEAFF
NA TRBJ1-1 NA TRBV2 TGTGCCAGCAGTGACAGCCGGGAGCCGAACACTGAAGCTTTCTTT CASSDSREPNTEAFF
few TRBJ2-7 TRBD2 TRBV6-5 TGTGCCAGCAGTTACACAGGACTAGATTTGTCCTACGAGCAGTACTTC CASSYTGLDLSYEQYF
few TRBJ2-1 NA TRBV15 TGTGCCACCAGCAGAGACAGGACAAATGAGCAGTTCTTC CATSRDRTNEQFF
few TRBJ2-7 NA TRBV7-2 TGTGCCAGCAGCAAAGAAAGACCGCCCCACGAGCAGTACTTC CASSKERPPHEQYF
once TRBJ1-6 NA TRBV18 TGTGCCAGCTCACCAAACGGAGGCAATTCACCCCTCCACTTT CASSPNGGNSPLHF
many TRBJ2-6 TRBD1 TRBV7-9 TGTGCCAGCAGCCCACAGGGGAGAGGGGCCAACGTCCTGACTTTC CASSPQGRGANVLTF
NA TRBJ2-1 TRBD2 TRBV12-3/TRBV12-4 TGTGCCAGCAGCCGCGGGACTATTAGTGAGCAGTTCTTC CASSRGTISEQFF
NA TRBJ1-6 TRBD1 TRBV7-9 TGTGCCAGCAGCCGAGGACAGGGGAGTTCACCCCTCCACTTT CASSRGQGSSPLHF
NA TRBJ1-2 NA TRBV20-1 TGCAGTGCTAGAGCCCTACTGGGCTATGGCTACACCTTC CSARALLGYGYTF
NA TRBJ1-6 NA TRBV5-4 TGTGCCAGCAGCTTGGGGTGGGAAAATTCACCCCTCCACTTT CASSLGWENSPLHF
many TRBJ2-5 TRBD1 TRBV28 TGTGCCAGCCGCCGGACAGGGACGGGAGAGACCCAGTACTTC CASRRTGTGETQYF
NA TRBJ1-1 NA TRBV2 TGTGCCAGCACCCGACGGGGGGGTTCTGAAGAAGCTTTCTTT CASTRRGGSEEAFF
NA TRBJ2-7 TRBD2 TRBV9 TGTGCCAGCAGCGTACAGAGCGGGGAGACCTACGAGCAGTACTTC CASSVQSGETYEQYF
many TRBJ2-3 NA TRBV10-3 TGTGCCATCAGTGAATCCCGTTGGGGCGATACGCAGTATTTT CAISESRWGDTQYF
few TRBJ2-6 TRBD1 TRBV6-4 TGTGCCAGCAGTGACACAGGGGGCGCTGGGGCCAACGTCCTGACTTTC CASSDTGGAGANVLTF
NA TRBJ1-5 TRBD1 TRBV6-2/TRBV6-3 TGTGCCAGCAGTTACTGGGGACAGGTTAATAGCAATCAGCCCCAGCATTTT CASSYWGQVNSNQPQHF
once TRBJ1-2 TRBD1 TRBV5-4 TGTGCCAGCAGCCCGGGACAGGGGCGGTATGGCTACACCTTC CASSPGQGRYGYTF
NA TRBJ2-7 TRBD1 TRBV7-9 TGTGCCAGCAGTTTACAGGGGAAGTGGGCCTACGAGCAGTACTTC CASSLQGKWAYEQYF
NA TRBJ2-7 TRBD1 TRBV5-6 TGTGCCAGCAGCGAGGAAGGGACAGGGGGGTACGAGCAGTACTTC CASSEEGTGGYEQYF
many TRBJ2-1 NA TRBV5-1 TGCGCCAGCAGCTTGAGTGGCTGGGGCCGGAGGCATGAGCAGTTCTTC CASSLSGWGRRHEQFF
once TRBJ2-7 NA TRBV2 TGTGCCAGCAATGGCGAACCAGGGGTTTCCTACGAGCAGTACTTC CASNGEPGVSYEQYF
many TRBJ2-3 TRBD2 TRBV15 TGTGCCACCAGCAGAGATTTTTCGGGAGGGCGTCCAGATACGCAGTATTTT CATSRDFSGGRPDTQYF
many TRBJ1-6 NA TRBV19 TGTGCCAGTAGTACCACCGATAATTCACCCCTCCACTTT CASSTTDNSPLHF
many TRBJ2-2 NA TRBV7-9 TGTGCCAGCACCCTCCCGAAACCCGGGGAGCTGTTTTTT CASTLPKPGELFF
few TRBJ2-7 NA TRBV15 TGTGCCACCAGCAGAGAAATAGGACCCTCTTACGAGCAGTACTTC CATSREIGPSYEQYF
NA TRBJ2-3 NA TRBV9 TGTGCCAGCAGCGTGGGTCGAGTGCCCAATCCCGGCACAGATACGCAGTATTTT CASSVGRVPNPGTDTQYF
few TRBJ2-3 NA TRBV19 TGTGCCAGTAGTCGAGTGGGGGGCAATAATGCAGATACGCAGTATTTT CASSRVGGNNADTQYF
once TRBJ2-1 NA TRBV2 TGTGCCAGCAGTGTATTTGCAGGGACGGATGAGCAGTTCTTC CASSVFAGTDEQFF
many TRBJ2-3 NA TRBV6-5 TGTGCCACCAAAACAACTGAGCAAGCGAGCTACACAGATACGCAGTATTTT CATKTTEQASYTDTQYF